This TCR beta chain comes out of a study of T cells after yellow fever vaccination. The germline gives CDR1 KGHDR, CDR2 SFDVKD. V lost 4 bases, J lost 1 base, and 12 bases lay in between. The CDR3 is made up of 15 amino acids. Only a few counts were recorded for this clonotype. Its antigen is still unknown. The study, taken as a whole, reports: The booster response re-showed most primary clones: approximately 95% CD4, approximately 90% CD8.

TCRdb passed the 5' RACE reads through MiXCR, listing each CDR3 protein once. Of 350,000 to 450,000 distinct CDR3 sequences listed, roughly 20% are singletons. The sample here was PBMCs, taken before the yellow fever booster vaccination. The sequence derives from a man younger than 35 who received the YFV17D yellow fever vaccine. This rearrangement joins TRBV24-1 to TRBJ2-5, with D tentatively TRBD2 (5 bases). This CDR3 reads CATSDPGSLQETQYF. CDR3 DNA: TGTGCCACCAGTGACCCGGGGAGCCTCCAAGAGACCCAGTACTTC.